This T cell receptor (beta chain) is from a study of blood T cell repertoires in COVID-19. Study-wide context: Acute-phase and convalescent COVID-19 samples originated in the United States, Italy and Spain. T cells, B-cell-depleted T cells, or PBMCs supplied cDNA or gDNA.

Original processing methods: Estimation of nucleated cell counts relied on the amplification of reference gene primers. TCRdb's copy holds only in-frame clones and misses some; the assay was immunoSEQ multiplex PCR. Clonal size and the V and J genes are those of that table, whereas D and trimming came from the DNA. The sample records about 130,000 clones, around 73% being singletons. CDR3 length equals 14 residues. J lost 8 bases, V lost 10 bases, and 12 bases had no gene match. Germline CDR1 and CDR2: MDHEN and SYDVKM. The chain combines TRBV28 with TRBJ1-5, with 9 nucleotides matching TRBD1. This clonotype was obtained from a man aged 55 to 70 who had recovered from COVID-19. The sample was peripheral blood. The chain's CDR3 is CATCEDRGEEPQHF. The CDR3 DNA reads as TGTGCCACCTGTGAGGACAGGGGAGAGGAGCCCCAGCATTTT.